Below, 3 T cell receptor beta chains from the same sample are listed, as sequenced in a study of response to subunit inactivated influenza vaccine. TCRdb re-called the RT-PCR reads with MiXCR, one entry per CDR3 protein. The sample lists fewer than 800,000 distinct CDR3 sequences; approximately 14% were seen once. Sequencing was performed on PBMCs from blood, taken roughly 13 days after vaccination. These receptors were taken from a man aged 50-59 years who received an inactivated influenza vaccine.

This chain joins TRBV20-1 and TRBJ1-2; possibly TRBD1 for D (6 bases). The germline V gene encodes CDR1 DFQATT and CDR2 SNEGSKA (reference sequence). Trimming removed 7 bases at V and 5 bases at J, with 14 bases between. The CDR3 loop spans 12 amino acids. The CDR3, as DNA: TGCAGTGAAACACAGGGCAGATATGGCTACACCTTC. Protein product: CSETQGRYGYTF.

The sample holds many counts of this clonotype. The J gene is TRBJ2-1, the V gene TRBV5-1; TRBD1 aligns across 9 bases. The germline CDR1 and CDR2 sequences are SGHRS and YFSETQ. With V trimmed by 4 bases and J by 4 bases, 6 bases remained unmatched. The length of the CDR3 is 15 residues. CDR3 sequence reads: CASSTRTGAYNEQFF. DNA of the CDR3: TGCGCCAGCAGCACACGGACAGGGGCGTACAATGAGCAGTTCTTC.

The genes are TRBV7-2 and TRBJ2-2, with 7 bases that match TRBD2. The germline V gene encodes CDR1 SGHTA and CDR2 FQGNSA. V shed 5 bases and J 2 bases; nucleotides not matched to a gene: 8. The CDR3 sequence is 16 residues long. The CDR3 region is CASSLLGGGNTGELFF. The CDR3 DNA follows: TGTGCCAGCAGCCTCTTGGGCGGGGGAAACACCGGGGAGCTGTTTTTT.